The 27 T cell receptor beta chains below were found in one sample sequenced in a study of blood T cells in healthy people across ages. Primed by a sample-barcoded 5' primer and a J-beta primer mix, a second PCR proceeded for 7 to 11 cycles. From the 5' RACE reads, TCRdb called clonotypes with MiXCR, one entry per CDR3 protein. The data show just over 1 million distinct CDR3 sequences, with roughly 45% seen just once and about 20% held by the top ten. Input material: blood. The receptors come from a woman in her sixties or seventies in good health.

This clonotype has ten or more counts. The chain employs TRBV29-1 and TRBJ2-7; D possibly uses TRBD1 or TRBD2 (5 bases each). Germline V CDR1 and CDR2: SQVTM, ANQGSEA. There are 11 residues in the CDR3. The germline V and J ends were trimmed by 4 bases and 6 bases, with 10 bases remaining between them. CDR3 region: CSVGGVGEQYF. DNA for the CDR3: TGCAGCGTTGGAGGGGTTGGCGAGCAGTACTTC.

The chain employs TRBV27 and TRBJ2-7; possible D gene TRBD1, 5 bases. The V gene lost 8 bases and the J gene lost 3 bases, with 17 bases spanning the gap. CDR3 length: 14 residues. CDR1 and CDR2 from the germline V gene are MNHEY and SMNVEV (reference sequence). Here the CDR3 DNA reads TGTGCCAGCTCCCTAGGGGTCGGATTCTACGAGCAGTACTTC. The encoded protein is CASSLGVGFYEQYF.

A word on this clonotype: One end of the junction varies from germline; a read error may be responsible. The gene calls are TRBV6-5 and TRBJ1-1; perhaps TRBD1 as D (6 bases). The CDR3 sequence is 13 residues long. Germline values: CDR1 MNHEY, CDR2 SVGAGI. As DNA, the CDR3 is TGTACCAGCAGTTACGGGCAGGGGACTGAAGCTTTCTTT. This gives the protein CTSSYGQGTEAFF.

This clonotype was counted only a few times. The CDR3 sequence: CSAREGHNIQYF. The CDR3 DNA sequence: TGCAGTGCCCGGGAGGGCCATAACATTCAGTACTTC. The V call is TRBV20-1, the J call TRBJ2-4; 8 positions agree with TRBD2. The CDR3 is 12 residues long. CDR1 is DFQATT, CDR2 SNEGSKA, per germline (reference sequence). J lost 7 bases, V lost 6 bases, and 5 bases had no gene match.

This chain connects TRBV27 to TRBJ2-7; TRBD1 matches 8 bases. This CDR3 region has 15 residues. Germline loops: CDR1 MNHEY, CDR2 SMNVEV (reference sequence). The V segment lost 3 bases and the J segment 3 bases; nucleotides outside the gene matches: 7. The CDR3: CASSLQSGGSYEQYF. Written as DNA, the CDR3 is TGTGCCAGCAGTTTGCAGTCAGGGGGCAGCTACGAGCAGTACTTC.

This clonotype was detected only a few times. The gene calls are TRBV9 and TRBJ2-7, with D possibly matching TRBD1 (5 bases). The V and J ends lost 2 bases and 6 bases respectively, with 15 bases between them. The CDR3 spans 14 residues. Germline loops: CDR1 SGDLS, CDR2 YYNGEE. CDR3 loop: CASSVRGSKSEQYF. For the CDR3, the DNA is TGTGCCAGCAGCGTTAGGGGCAGTAAGTCCGAGCAGTACTTC. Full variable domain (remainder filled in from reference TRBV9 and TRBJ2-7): DSGVTQTPKHLITATGQRVTLRCSPRSGDLSVYWYQQSLDQGLQFLIQYYNGEERAKGNILERFSAQQFPDLHSELNLSSLELGDSALYFCASSVRGSKSEQYFGPGTRLTVT.

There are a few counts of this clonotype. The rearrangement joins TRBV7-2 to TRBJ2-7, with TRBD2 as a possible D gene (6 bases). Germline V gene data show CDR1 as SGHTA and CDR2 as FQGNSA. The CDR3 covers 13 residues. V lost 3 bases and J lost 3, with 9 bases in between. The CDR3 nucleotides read TGTGCCAGCAGCTTTACGCGGGACTACGAGCAGTACTTC. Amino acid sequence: CASSFTRDYEQYF.

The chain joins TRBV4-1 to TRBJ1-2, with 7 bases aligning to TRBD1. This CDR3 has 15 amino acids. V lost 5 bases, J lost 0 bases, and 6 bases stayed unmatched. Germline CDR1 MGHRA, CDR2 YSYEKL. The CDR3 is CASSGTGTANYGYTF. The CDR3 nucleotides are TGCGCCAGCAGCGGAACCGGGACAGCTAACTATGGCTACACCTTC.

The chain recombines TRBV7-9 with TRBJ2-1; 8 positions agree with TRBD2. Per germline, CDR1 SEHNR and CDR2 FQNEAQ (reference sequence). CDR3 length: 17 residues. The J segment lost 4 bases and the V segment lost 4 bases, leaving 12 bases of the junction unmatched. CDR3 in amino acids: CASSSLPPGLGYNEQFF. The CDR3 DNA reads TGTGCCAGCAGCTCCCTTCCCCCGGGACTAGGTTACAATGAGCAGTTCTTC.

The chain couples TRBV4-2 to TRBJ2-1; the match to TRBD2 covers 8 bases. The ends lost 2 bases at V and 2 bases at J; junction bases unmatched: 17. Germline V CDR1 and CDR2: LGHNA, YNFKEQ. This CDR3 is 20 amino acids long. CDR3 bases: TGTGCCAGCAGCCAATTGTCCGGGACTAGTCCATCAATAGCCTACAATGAGCAGTTCTTC. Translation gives CASSQLSGTSPSIAYNEQFF.

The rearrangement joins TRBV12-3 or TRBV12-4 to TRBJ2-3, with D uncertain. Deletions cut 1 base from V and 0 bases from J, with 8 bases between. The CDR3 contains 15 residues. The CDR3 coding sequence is TGTGCCAGCAGTTTAGGGACCAAGAGCACAGATACGCAGTATTTT. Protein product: CASSLGTKSTDTQYF.

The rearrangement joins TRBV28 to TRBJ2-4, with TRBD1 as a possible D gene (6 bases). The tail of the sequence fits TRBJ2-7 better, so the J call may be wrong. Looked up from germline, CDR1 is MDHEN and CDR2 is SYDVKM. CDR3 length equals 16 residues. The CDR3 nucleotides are TGTGCCAGCAGTTTGCAAGATACAGGGTCGGCCGACGAGCAGTACTTC. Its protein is CASSLQDTGSADEQYF.

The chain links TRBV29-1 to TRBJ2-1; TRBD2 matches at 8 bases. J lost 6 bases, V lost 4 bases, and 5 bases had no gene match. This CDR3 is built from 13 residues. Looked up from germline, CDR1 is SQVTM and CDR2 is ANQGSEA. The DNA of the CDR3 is TGCAGCGTTGTTACTAGCGGCGTCAATGAGCAGTTCTTC. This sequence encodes CSVVTSGVNEQFF.

The chain's CDR3 is CASSTDRGPMNTEAFF. The DNA for the CDR3 is TGCGCCAGCAGTACGGACAGGGGGCCCATGAACACTGAAGCTTTCTTT. The gene calls are TRBV5-1 and TRBJ1-1; TRBD1 agrees at 11 bases. After removal of 5 bases from V and 0 bases from J, the junction contained 6 bases not matched to a gene. The CDR3 has 16 amino acids. Germline-derived CDR1 and CDR2 are SGHRS and YFSETQ.

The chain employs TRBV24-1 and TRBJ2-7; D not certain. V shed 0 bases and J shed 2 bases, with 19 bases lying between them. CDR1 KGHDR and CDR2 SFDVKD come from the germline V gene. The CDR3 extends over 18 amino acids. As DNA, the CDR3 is TGTGCCACCAGTGATTTGCGTCTGGGCAGTGCCCCAACCTACGAGCAGTACTTC. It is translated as CATSDLRLGSAPTYEQYF.

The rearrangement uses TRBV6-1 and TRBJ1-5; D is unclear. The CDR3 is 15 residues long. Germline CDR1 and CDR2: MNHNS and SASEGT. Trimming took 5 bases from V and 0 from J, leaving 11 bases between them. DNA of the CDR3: TGTGCCAGCAGTTGGGGAGATTATAGCAATCAGCCCCAGCATTTT. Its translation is CASSWGDYSNQPQHF.

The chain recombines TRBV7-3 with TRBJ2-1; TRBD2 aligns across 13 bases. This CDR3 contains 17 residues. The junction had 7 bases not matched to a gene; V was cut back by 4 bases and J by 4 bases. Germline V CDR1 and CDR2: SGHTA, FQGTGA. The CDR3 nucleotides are TGTGCCAGCAGCTCAGGGACTAGCGGGATTTTTTACAATGAGCAGTTCTTC. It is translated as CASSSGTSGIFYNEQFF.

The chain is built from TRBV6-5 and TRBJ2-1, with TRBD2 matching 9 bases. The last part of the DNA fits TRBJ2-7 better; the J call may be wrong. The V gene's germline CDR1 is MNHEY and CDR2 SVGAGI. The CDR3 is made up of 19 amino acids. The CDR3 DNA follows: TGTGCCAGCAGTTACGCACCCGGGACTACCAGCGGGAGGCTCTACGAGCAGTACTTC. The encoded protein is CASSYAPGTTSGRLYEQYF.

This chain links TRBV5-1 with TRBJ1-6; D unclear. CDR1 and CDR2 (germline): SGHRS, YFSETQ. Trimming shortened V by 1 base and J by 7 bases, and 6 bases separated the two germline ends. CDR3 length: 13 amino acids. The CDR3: CASSLMVNSPLHF. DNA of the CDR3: TGCGCCAGCAGCTTGATGGTCAATTCACCCCTCCACTTT.

CDR3 sequence: CASSPEGTALYEQYF. In DNA form, the CDR3 reads TGTGCCAGTAGTCCCGAGGGGACAGCTCTCTACGAGCAGTACTTC. This chain joins TRBV19 and TRBJ2-5; 7 bases line up with TRBD1. Near its end, the DNA agrees better with TRBJ2-7, so the J call may be wrong. Germline lookup yields CDR1 LNHDA and CDR2 SQIVND (reference sequence). The CDR3 length is 15 residues.

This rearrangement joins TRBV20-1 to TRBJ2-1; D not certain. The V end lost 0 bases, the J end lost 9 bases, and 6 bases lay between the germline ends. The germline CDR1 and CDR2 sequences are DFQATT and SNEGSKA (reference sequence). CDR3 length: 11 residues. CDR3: CSARESSEQFF. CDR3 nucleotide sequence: TGCAGTGCTAGAGAAAGCAGTGAGCAGTTCTTC.

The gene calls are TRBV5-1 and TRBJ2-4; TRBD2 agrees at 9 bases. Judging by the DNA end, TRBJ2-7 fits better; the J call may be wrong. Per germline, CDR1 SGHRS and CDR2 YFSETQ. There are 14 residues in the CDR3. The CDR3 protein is CASSRTGTSNEQYF. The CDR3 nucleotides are TGCGCCAGCAGCAGAACCGGGACTAGCAACGAGCAGTACTTC.

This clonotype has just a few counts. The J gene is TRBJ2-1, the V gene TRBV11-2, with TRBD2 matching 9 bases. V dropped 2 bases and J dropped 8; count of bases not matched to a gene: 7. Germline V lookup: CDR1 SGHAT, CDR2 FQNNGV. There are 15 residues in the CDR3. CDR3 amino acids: CASSLISGSLDEQFF. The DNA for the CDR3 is TGTGCCAGCAGCTTAATTAGCGGGAGTCTCGATGAGCAGTTCTTC. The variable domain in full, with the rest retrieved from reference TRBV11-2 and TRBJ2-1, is EAGVAQSPRYKIIEKRQSVAFWCNPISGHATLYWYQQILGQGPKLLIQFQNNGVVDDSQLPKDRFSAERLKGVDSTLKIQPAKLEDSAVYLCASSLISGSLDEQFFGPGTRLTVL.

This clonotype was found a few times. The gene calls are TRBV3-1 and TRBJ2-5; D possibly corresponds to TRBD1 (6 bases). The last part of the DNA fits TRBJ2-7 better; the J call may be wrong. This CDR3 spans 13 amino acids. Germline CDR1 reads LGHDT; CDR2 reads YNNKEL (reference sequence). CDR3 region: CASSQFGQNEQYF. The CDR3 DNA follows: TGTGCCAGCAGCCAATTCGGACAGAACGAGCAGTACTTC.

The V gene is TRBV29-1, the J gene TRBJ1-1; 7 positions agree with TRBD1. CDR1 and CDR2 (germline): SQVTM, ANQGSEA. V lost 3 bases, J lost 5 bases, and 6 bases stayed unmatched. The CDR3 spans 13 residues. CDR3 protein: CSVDKTGRTEAFF. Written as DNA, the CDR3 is TGCAGCGTTGACAAGACAGGGAGGACTGAAGCTTTCTTT.

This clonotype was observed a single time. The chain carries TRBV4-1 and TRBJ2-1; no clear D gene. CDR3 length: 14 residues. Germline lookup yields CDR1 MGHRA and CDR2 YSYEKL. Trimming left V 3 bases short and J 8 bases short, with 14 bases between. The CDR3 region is CASSQASSTYEQFF. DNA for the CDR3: TGCGCCAGCAGCCAGGCTAGTTCCACGTATGAGCAGTTCTTC.

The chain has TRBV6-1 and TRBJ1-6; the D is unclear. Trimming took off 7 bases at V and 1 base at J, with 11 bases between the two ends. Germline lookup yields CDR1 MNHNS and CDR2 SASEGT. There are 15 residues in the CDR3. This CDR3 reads CASTDWGSYNSPLHF. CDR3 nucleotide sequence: TGTGCCAGCACCGATTGGGGATCCTATAATTCACCCCTCCACTTT.